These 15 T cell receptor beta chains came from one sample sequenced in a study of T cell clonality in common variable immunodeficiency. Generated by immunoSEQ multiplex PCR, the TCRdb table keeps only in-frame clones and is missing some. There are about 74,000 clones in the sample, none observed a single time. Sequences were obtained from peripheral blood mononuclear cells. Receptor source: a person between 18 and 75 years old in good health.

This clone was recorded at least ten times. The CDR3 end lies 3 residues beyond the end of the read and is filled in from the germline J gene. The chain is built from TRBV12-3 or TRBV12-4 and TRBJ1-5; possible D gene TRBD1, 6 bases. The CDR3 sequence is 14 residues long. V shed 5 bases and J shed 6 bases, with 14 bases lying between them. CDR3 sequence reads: CASSTTGWGQPQHF. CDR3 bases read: TGTGCCAGCAGTACTACAGGGTGGGGTCAGCCC.

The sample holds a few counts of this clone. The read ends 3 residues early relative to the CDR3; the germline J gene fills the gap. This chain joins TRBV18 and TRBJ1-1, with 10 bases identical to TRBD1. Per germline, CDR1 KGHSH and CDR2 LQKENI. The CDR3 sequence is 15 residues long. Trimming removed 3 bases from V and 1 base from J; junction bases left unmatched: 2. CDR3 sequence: CASSPWDRGNTEAFF. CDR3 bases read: TGTGCCAGCTCACCCTGGGACAGGGGGAACACTGAA.

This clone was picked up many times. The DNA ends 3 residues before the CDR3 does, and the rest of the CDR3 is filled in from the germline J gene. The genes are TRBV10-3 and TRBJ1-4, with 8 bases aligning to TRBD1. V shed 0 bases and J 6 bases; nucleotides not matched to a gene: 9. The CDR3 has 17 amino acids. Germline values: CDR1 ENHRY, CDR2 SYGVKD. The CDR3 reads CAISESNGSDRDEKLFF. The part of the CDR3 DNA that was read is TGTGCCATCAGTGAGTCTAACGGATCGGACAGGGATGAAAAA.

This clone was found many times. The part of the CDR3 DNA that was read is TGTGCCAGCAGTTGGGACAGTGGGGGGACTGAA. Amino acid sequence: CASSWDSGGTE. The full CDR3 reads CASSWDSGGTEAFF. V usage is TRBV7-2 and J usage is TRBJ1-1; 7 bases fit TRBD1. The read ends 3 residues shy of where the CDR3 ends; the end is completed using the germline J gene. This CDR3 has 14 amino acids. The V gene end was trimmed by 6 bases and the J gene end by 5 bases; junction bases not matched to a gene: 9. Germline-derived CDR1 and CDR2 are SGHTA and FQGNSA. The complete variable domain, with remaining parts taken from reference TRBV7-2 and TRBJ1-1, reads GAGVSQSPSNKVTEKGKDVELRCDPISGHTALYWYRQSLGQGLEFLIYFQGNSAPDKSGLPSDRFSAERTGGSVSTLTIQRTQQEDSAVYLCASSWDSGGTEAFFGQGTRLTVV.

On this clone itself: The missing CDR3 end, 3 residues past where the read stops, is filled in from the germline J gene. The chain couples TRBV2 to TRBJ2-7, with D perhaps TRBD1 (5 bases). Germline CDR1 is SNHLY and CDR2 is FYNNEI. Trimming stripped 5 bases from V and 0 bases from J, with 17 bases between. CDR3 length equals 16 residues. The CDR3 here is CASSKDSTLSSYEQYF. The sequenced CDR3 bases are TGTGCCAGCAGTAAAGACAGTACTCTTAGCTCCTACGAG.

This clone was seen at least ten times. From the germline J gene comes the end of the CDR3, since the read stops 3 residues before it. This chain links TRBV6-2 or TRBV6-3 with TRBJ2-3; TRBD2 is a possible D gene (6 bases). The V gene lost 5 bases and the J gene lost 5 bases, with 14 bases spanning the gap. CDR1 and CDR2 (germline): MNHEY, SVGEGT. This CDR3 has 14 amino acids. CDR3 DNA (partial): TGTGCCAGCAGTCCCCGGGACTTATTAGATACG. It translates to CASSPRDLLDT. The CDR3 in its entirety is CASSPRDLLDTQYF.

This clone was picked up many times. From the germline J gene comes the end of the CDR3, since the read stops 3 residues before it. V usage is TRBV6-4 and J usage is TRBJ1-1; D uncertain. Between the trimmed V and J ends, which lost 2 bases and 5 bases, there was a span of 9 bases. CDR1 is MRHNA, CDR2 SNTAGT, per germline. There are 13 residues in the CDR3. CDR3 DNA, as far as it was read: TGTGCCAGCAGTGACCTAGCAGGTACTGAA. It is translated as CASSDLAGTE. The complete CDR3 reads CASSDLAGTEAFF.

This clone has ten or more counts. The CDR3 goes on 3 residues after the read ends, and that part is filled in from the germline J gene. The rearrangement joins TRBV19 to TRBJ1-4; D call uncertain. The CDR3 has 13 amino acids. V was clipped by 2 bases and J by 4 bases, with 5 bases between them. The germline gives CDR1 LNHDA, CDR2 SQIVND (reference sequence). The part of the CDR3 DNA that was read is TGTGCCAGTAGTATATTTCTTAATGAAAAA. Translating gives CASSIFLNEK. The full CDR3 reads CASSIFLNEKLFF.

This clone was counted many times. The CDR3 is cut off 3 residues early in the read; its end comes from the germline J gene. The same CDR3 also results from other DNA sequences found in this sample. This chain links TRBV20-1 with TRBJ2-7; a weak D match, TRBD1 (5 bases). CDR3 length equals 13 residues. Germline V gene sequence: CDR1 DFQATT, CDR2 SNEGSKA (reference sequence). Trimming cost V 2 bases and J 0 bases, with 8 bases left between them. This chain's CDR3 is CSARRGSSYEQYF. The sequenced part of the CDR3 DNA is TGCAGTGCTAGAAGGGGTAGCTCCTACGAG.

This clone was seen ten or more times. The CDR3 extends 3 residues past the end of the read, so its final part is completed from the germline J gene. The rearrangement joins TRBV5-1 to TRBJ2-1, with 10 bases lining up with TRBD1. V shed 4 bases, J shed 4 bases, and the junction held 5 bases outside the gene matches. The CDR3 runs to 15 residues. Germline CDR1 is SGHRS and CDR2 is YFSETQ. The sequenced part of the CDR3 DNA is TGCGCCAGCAGCCCGGGACAGGGGCTTTACAATGAG. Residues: CASSPGQGLYNE. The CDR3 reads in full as CASSPGQGLYNEQFF.

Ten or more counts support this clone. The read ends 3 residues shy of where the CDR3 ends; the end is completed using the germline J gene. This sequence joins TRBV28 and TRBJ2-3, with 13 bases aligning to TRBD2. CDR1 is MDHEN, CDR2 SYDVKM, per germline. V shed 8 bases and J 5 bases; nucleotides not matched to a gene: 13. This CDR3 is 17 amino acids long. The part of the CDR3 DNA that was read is TGTGCCAGCTTCCCCCGGACTAGCGGGAGCCTTAGAGATACG. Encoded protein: CASFPRTSGSLRDT. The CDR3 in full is CASFPRTSGSLRDTQYF.

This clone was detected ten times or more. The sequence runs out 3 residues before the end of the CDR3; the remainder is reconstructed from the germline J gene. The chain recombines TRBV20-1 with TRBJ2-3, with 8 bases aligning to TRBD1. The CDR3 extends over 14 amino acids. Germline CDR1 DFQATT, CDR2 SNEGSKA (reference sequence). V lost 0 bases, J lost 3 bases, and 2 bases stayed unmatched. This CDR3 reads CSARDRQGTDTQYF. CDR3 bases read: TGCAGTGCTAGAGACAGACAGGGGACAGATACG.

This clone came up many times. The part of the CDR3 DNA that was read is TGTGCCAGTAGTATCGGGGACAATGAG. This gives the protein CASSIGDNE. The entire CDR3 protein reads CASSIGDNEQFF. The chain recombines TRBV19 with TRBJ2-1, with D possibly matching TRBD2 (5 bases). The observed sequence ends 3 residues before the CDR3 terminus, with the missing tail filled in from the germline J gene. The CDR3 is 12 amino acids. V lost 3 bases to trimming and J lost 5 bases, with 5 bases between them. Germline CDR1 reads LNHDA; CDR2 reads SQIVND (reference sequence).

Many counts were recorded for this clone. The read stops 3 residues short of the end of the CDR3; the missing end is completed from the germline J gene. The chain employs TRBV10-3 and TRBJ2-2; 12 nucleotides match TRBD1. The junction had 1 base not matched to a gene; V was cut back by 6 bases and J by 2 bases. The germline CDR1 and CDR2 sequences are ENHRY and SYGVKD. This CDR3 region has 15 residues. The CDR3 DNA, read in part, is TGTGCCATCAGGGGGACAGGGGGCAACACCGGGGAG. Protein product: CAIRGTGGNTGE. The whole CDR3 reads CAIRGTGGNTGELFF.

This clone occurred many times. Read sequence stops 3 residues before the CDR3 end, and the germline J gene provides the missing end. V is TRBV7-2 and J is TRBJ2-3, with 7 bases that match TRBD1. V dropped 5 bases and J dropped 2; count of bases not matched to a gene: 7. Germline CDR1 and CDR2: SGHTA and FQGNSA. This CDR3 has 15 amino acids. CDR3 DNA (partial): TGTGCCAGCAGCCTACAGGGGAGCACCACAGATACG. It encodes CASSLQGSTTDT. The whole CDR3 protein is CASSLQGSTTDTQYF.